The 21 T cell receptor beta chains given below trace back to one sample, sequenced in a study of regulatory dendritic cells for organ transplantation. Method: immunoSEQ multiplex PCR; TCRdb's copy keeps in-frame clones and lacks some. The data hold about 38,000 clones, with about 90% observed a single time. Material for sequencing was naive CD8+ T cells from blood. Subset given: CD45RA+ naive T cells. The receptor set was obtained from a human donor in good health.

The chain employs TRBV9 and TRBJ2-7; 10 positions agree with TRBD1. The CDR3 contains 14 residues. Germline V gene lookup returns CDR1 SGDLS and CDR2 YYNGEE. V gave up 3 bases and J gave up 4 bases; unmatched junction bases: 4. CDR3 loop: CASSEGTGEYEQYF. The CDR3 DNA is TGTGCCAGCAGCGAGGGGACAGGGGAATACGAGCAGTACTTC.

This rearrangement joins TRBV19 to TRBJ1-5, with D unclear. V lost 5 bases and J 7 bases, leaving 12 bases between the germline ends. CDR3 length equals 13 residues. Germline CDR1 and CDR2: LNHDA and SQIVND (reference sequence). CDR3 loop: CASSPGNRQPQHF. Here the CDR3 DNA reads TGTGCCAGTAGTCCTGGGAATCGACAGCCCCAGCATTTT.

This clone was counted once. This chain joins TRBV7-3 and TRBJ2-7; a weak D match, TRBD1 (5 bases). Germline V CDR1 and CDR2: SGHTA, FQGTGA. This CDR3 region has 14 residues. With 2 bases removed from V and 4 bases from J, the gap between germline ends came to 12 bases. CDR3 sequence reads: CASSLEGAIYEQYF. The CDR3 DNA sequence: TGTGCCAGCAGCTTAGAAGGGGCTATATACGAGCAGTACTTC.

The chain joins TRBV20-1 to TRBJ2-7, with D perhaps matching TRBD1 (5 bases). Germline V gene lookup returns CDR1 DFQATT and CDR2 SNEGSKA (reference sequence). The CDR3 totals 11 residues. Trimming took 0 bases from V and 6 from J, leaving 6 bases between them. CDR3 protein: CSAREDSEQYF. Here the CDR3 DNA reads TGCAGTGCTAGAGAAGACAGCGAGCAGTACTTC.

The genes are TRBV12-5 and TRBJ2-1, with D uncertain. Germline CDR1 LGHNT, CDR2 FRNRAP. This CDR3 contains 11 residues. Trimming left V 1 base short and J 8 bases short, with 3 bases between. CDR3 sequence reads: CASGLGYEQFF. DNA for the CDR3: TGTGCTAGTGGTTTGGGGTATGAGCAGTTCTTC.

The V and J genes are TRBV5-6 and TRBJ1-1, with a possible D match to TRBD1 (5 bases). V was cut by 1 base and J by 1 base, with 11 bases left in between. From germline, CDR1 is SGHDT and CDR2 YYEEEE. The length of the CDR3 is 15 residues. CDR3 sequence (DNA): TGTGCCAGCAGCTTGTCCGGGGGTTCGAACACTGAAGCTTTCTTT. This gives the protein CASSLSGGSNTEAFF.

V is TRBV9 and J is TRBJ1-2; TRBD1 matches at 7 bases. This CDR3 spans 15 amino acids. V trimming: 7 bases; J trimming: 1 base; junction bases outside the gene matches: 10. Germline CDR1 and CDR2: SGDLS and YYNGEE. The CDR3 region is CASSETGTFNYGYTF. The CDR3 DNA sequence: TGTGCCAGCTCAGAGACAGGGACTTTTAACTATGGCTACACCTTC.

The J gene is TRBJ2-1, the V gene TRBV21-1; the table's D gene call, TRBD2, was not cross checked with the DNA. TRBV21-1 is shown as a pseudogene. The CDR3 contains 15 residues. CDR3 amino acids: CASSPTSGRSNEQFF. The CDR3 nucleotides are TGTGCCAGCAGCCCAACTAGCGGGAGGAGTAATGAGCAGTTCTTC.

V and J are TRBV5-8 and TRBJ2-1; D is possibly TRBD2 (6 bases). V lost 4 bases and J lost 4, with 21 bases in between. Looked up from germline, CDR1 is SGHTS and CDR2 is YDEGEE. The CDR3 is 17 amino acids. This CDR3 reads CASSLTQGASEYNEQFF. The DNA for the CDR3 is TGTGCCAGCAGCCTTACGCAAGGCGCTAGCGAATACAATGAGCAGTTCTTC.

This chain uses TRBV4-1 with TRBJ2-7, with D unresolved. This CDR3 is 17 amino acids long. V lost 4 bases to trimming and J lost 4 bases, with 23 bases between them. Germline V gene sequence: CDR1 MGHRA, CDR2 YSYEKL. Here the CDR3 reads CASSPTQGRAARYEQYF. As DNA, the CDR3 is TGCGCCAGCAGCCCTACTCAAGGACGGGCCGCCCGTTACGAGCAGTACTTC.

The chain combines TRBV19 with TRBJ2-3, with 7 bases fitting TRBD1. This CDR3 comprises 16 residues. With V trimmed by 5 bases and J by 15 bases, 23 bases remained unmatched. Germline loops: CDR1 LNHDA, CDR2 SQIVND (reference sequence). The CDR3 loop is CASSSAIVYTGDAKYF. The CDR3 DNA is TGTGCCAGTAGTTCCGCTATAGTATATACAGGGGACGCAAAATATTTT.

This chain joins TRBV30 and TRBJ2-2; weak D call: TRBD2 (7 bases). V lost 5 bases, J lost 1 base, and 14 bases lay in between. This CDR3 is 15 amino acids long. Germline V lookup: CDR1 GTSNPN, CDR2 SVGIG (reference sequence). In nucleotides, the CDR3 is TGTGCCTGGGATTGGGGAGGGGGGAACACCGGGGAGCTGTTTTTT. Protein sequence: CAWDWGGGNTGELFF.

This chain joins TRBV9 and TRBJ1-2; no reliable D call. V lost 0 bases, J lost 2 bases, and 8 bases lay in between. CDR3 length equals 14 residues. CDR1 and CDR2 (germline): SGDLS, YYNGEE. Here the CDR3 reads CASSVGDRNYGYTF. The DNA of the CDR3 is TGTGCCAGCAGCGTAGGAGACCGGAACTATGGCTACACCTTC.

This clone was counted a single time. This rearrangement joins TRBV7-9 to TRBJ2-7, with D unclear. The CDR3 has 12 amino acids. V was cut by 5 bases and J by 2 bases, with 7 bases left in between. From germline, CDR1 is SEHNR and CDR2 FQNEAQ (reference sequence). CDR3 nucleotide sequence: TGTGCCAGCAGCGGCACTCCCTACGAGCAGTACTTC. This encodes CASSGTPYEQYF. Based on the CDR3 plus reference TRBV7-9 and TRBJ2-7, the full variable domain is DTGVSQNPRHKITKRGQNVTFRCDPISEHNRLYWYRQTLGQGPEFLTYFQNEAQLEKSRLLSDRFSAERPKGSFSTLEIQRTEQGDSAMYLCASSGTPYEQYFGPGTRLTVT.

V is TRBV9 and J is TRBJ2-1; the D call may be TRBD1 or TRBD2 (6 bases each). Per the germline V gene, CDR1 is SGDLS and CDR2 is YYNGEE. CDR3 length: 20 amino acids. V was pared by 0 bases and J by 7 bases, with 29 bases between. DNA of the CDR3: TGTGCCAGCAGCGTAGGGGGGGCAGGACTATCCCCTTTGGGGGCTAATGAGCAGTTCTTC. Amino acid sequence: CASSVGGAGLSPLGANEQFF.

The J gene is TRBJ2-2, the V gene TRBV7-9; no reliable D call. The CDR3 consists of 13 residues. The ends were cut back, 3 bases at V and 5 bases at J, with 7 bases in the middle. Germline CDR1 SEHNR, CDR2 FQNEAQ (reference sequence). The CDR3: CASSFRETGELFF. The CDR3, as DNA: TGTGCCAGCAGCTTTAGGGAAACCGGGGAGCTGTTTTTT.

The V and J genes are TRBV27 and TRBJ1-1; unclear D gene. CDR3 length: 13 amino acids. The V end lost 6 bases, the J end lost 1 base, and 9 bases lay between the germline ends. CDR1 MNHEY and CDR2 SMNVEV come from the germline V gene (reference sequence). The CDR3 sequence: CASRLGWNTEAFF. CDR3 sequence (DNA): TGTGCCAGCAGACTCGGATGGAACACTGAAGCTTTCTTT.

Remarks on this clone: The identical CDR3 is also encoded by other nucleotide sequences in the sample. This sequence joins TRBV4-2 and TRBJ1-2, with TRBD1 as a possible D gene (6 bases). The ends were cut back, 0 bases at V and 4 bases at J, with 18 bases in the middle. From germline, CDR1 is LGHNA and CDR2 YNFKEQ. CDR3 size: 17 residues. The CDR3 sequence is CASSQDTQGLFIYGYTF. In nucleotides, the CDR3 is TGTGCCAGCAGCCAAGACACACAGGGCCTCTTTATCTATGGCTACACCTTC.

The CDR3 coding sequence is TGTGCCAGCAGCCCCACCGACAGCCAAGAGACCCAGTACTTC. The encoded protein is CASSPTDSQETQYF. This chain uses TRBV27 with TRBJ2-5; perhaps TRBD1 as D (5 bases). The length of the CDR3 is 14 residues. CDR1 and CDR2 (germline): MNHEY, SMNVEV (reference sequence). V lost 6 bases and J 1 base, leaving 12 bases between the germline ends.

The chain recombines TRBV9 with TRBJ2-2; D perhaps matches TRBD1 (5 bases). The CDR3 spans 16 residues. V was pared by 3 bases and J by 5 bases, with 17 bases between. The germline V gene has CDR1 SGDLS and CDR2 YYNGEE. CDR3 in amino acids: CASSANRAPGTGELFF. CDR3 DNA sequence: TGTGCCAGCAGCGCGAACCGGGCTCCAGGGACCGGGGAGCTGTTTTTT.

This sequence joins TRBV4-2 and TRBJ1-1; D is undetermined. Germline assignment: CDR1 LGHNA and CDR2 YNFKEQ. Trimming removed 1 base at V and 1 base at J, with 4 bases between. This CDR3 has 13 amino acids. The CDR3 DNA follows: TGTGCCAGCAGCCAAGTCAAGAACACTGAAGCTTTCTTT. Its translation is CASSQVKNTEAFF.